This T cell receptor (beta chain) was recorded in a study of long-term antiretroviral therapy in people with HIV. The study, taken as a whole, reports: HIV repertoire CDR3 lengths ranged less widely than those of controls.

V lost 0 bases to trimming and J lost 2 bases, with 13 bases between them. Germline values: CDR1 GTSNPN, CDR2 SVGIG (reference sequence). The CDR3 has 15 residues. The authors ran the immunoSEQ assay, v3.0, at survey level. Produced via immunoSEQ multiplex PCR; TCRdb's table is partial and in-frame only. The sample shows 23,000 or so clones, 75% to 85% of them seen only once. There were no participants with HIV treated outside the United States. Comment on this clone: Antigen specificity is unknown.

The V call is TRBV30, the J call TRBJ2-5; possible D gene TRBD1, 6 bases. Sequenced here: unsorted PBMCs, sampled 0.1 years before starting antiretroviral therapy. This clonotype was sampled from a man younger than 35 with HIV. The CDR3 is CAWSVSWTVQETQYF. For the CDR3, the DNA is TGTGCCTGGAGTGTATCGTGGACAGTTCAAGAGACCCAGTACTTC. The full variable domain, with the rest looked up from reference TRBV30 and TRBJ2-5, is SQTIHQWPATLVQPVGSPLSLECTVEGTSNPNLYWYRQAAGRGLQLLFYSVGIGQISSEVPQNLSASRPQDRQFILSSKKLLLSDSGFYLCAWSVSWTVQETQYFGPGTRLLVL.